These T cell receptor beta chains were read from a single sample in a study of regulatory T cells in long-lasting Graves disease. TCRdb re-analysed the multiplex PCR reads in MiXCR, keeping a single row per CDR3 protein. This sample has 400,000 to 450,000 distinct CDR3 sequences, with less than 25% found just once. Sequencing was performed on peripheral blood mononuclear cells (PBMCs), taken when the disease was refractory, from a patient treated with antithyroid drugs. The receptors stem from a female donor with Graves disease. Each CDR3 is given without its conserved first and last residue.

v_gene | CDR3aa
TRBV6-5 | ASSYSPLTGTLAYEQY
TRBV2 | ASGNGGQETQY
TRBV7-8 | ASSLGYPKNIQY
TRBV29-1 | SVGGTEAF
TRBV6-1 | ASIQGGAGTEAF
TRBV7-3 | ASNERRY
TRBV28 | ASSSPGGDEKLF
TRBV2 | ARGAPGNLYEQY
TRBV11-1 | ASSRDTYTDTEAF
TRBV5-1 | ASSMTGSYGYT
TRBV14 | ASSQDNLGPIHYEQY